This TCR beta chain was documented in a study of technical replicates of blood from a few donors. After removal of 1 base from V and 0 bases from J, the junction contained 9 bases not matched to a gene. CDR3 length: 20 residues. Germline CDR1 LGHNT, CDR2 FRNRAP. Assay used: immunoSEQ multiplex PCR; TCRdb lists only in-frame clones, some missing. The data show 90,000 to 100,000 clones, with approximately 94% seen just once and 0.2% to 0.25% held by the top ten. This chain links TRBV12-5 with TRBJ2-1; TRBD2 aligns across 13 bases. The sequence came from a human donor in good health. Source material: T cells isolated from PBMCs. CDR3 region: CASGLGPGLAGWSSYNEQFF. For the CDR3, the DNA is TGTGCTAGTGGTTTGGGACCGGGACTAGCGGGATGGAGCTCCTACAATGAGCAGTTCTTC. Combining the CDR3 with reference TRBV12-5 and TRBJ2-1 gives the whole variable domain DARVTQTPRHKVTEMGQEVTMRCQPILGHNTVFWYRQTMMQGLELLAYFRNRAPLDDSGMPKDRFSAEMPDATLATLKIQPSEPRDSAVYFCASGLGPGLAGWSSYNEQFFGPGTRLTVL.